The T cell receptor (beta chain) under discussion was sequenced for a study of T-cell reconstitution after alpha-beta-depleted transplantation in children. Study-wide findings and caveats: The origin of alpha-beta T cells about two months after transplant was reportedly several hundred expanded graft clones. At the one-year point after transplant, T-cell counts and TCRbeta diversity were found to come mostly from T cells that had been newly produced.

Using unique molecular identifiers, the investigators prepared the TCRbeta library. TCRdb fed the PCR reads into MiXCR, producing one record per CDR3 protein. The sample comprises about 580,000 distinct CDR3 sequences, approximately 30% of which are singletons, and just over 35% rests with the top ten. V lost 1 base to trimming and J lost 3 bases; unmatched junction nucleotides: 4. CDR3 length: 16 residues. The germline CDR1 and CDR2 sequences are SEHNR and FQNEAQ (reference sequence). This clonotype turned up a few times. What it recognizes is unknown. The chain couples TRBV7-9 to TRBJ2-1; TRBD2 matches at 9 bases. This receptor was taken from a boy younger than two with Wiskott-Aldrich syndrome, due to receive a stem cell transplant. This material consisted of PBMCs, taken before TCRalphabeta/CD19-depleted stem cell transplant. In DNA form, the CDR3 reads TGTGCCAGCAGCTTAGGAGCACTAGCGGGCTACAATGAGCAGTTCTTC. Its protein is CASSLGALAGYNEQFF.